This record concerns one T cell receptor (beta chain) sequence. CDR3 size: 15 residues. V was clipped by 3 bases and J by 5 bases; unmatched bases: 7. CDR1 is MDHEN, CDR2 SYDVKM, per germline. PCR used 60 Vbeta primers and 13 Jbeta primers. Using immunoSEQ multiplex PCR, the repertoire was profiled, and TCRdb retains in-frame clones only, with some absent. The table shows some 150,000 clones, with 80% occurring only once. This sample was taken from a study of cytomegalovirus exposure and HLA in healthy donors. Study-wide background: Unique TCRs numbering roughly 85 million, obtained from HLA-typed donors, made up an early data release.

This TCR was sampled from a man aged 30 to 45 in good health and CMV-seronegative. Material for sequencing was PBMCs. The rearrangement links TRBV28 to TRBJ2-7; 10 bases match TRBD1. CDR3 sequence (DNA): TGTGCCAGCAGTTTTATCGGGACAGGGGAGGACGAGCAGTACTTC. Amino acid sequence: CASSFIGTGEDEQYF.